This T cell receptor beta chain was sequenced in a study of a mutant IDH1 vaccine in newly diagnosed glioma. Libraries were prepared by immunoSEQ multiplex PCR; TCRdb keeps only in-frame clonotypes and omits some of them. The sample carries about 88,000 clones, more than 65% recorded once. The CDR3 contains 15 residues. J was trimmed by 7 bases and V by 3 bases; bases with no gene match: 4. Per germline, CDR1 MNHEY and CDR2 SMNVEV (reference sequence). The table lists this clone with a few counts. As to time point: baseline, week 1 (first vaccination visit). The treatment was: pre-vaccination baseline after standard-of-care therapy.

V is TRBV27 and J is TRBJ1-6; 9 positions agree with TRBD1. This sequence was found in a man aged 40-55 years with glioma. Some clones in this sample may be carry-over from other donors' samples. The source material was PBMCs, sampled from a glioma patient treated with radiotherapy, temozolomide or both. CDR3 protein: CASSFFGTGNSPLHF. DNA of the CDR3: TGTGCCAGCAGTTTCTTCGGGACAGGGAATTCACCCCTCCACTTT.